These T cell receptor beta chains were read from a single sample in a study of sequential checkpoint blockade in melanoma. Profiled with immunoSEQ multiplex PCR; TCRdb holds only in-frame clones, not every one. The sample lists about 2,300 clones; around 24% were seen once. This material consisted of tumor tissue (inferred from file names), taken from a patient given nivolumab and ipilimumab in sequence. The receptors here all came from a human donor with melanoma. The CDR3 runs from the conserved cysteine through the conserved F or W. Each record gives: clone size, V gene, J gene, D gene, CDR3 DNA, CDR3 protein. The D gene is left open where the match is weak. Not every row has a clone size; where given, it reads once, few, many or a size class.

clone_size: NA; v_call: TRBV6-8; j_call: TRBJ2-7; d_call: NA; cdr3_nt: TGTGCCAGCAGGGGACGGTCCTCCTACGAGCAGTACTTC; cdr3_aa: CASRGRSSYEQYF
clone_size: NA; v_call: TRBV6-8; j_call: TRBJ1-5; d_call: NA; cdr3_nt: TGTGCCAGCAGTGAGAGGGGGTACAGCAATCAGCCCCAGCATTTT; cdr3_aa: CASSERGYSNQPQHF
clone_size: few; v_call: TRBV6-8; j_call: TRBJ2-1; d_call: TRBD2; cdr3_nt: TGTGCCAGCAGTGACGGCACTAGCGGGGGGCATGAGCAGTTCTTC; cdr3_aa: CASSDGTSGGHEQFF
clone_size: few; v_call: TRBV6-8; j_call: TRBJ2-7; d_call: NA; cdr3_nt: TGTGCCAGCAGTTACCCGAGGTGGGGGAGTGGCTACGAGCAGTACTTC; cdr3_aa: CASSYPRWGSGYEQYF
clone_size: NA; v_call: TRBV29-1; j_call: TRBJ2-4; d_call: NA; cdr3_nt: TGCAGCGTTGGAACCGGGAGAGCCAAAAACATTCAGTACTTC; cdr3_aa: CSVGTGRAKNIQYF
clone_size: medium-sized; v_call: TRBV9; j_call: TRBJ2-7; d_call: NA; cdr3_nt: TGTGCCAGCAGCGCAGGAGGGGGTTCTCTCTACGAGCAGTACTTC; cdr3_aa: CASSAGGGSLYEQYF
clone_size: medium-sized; v_call: TRBV11-3; j_call: TRBJ2-3; d_call: NA; cdr3_nt: TGTGCCAGCAGCCCAGGGACTCTGAGCACAGATACGCAGTATTTT; cdr3_aa: CASSPGTLSTDTQYF
clone_size: NA; v_call: TRBV5-1; j_call: TRBJ2-7; d_call: NA; cdr3_nt: TGCGCCAGCAGCCTACAAACCTTAGACTACGAGCAGTACTTC; cdr3_aa: CASSLQTLDYEQYF
clone_size: NA; v_call: TRBV14; j_call: TRBJ2-3; d_call: TRBD2; cdr3_nt: TGTGCCAGCAGCCTACGCCGCGGACTAGCGGTGGATACGCAGTATTTT; cdr3_aa: CASSLRRGLAVDTQYF
clone_size: medium-sized; v_call: TRBV11-3; j_call: TRBJ1-5; d_call: TRBD1; cdr3_nt: TGTGCCAGCAGGGCCGGGACAGGGAGTCAGCCCCAGCATTTT; cdr3_aa: CASRAGTGSQPQHF
clone_size: NA; v_call: TRBV18; j_call: TRBJ2-1; d_call: TRBD1; cdr3_nt: TGTGCCAGCTCACCATCCCCTCAGGGACAGAGCTACAATGAGCAGTTCTTC; cdr3_aa: CASSPSPQGQSYNEQFF
clone_size: many; v_call: TRBV11-3; j_call: TRBJ2-7; d_call: NA; cdr3_nt: TGTGCCAGCAGCCCGAGACTAGAACCCTACGAGCAGTACTTC; cdr3_aa: CASSPRLEPYEQYF
clone_size: NA; v_call: TRBV5-1; j_call: TRBJ2-1; d_call: TRBD1; cdr3_nt: TGCGCCAGCAGTCCCACAGGGGGCTGGGACAATGAGCAGTTCTTC; cdr3_aa: CASSPTGGWDNEQFF
clone_size: NA; v_call: TRBV18; j_call: TRBJ2-7; d_call: NA; cdr3_nt: TGTGCCAGCTCACCAACGCGACTCGCCTACGAGCAGTACTTC; cdr3_aa: CASSPTRLAYEQYF
clone_size: medium-sized; v_call: TRBV11-3; j_call: TRBJ2-5; d_call: TRBD1; cdr3_nt: TGTGCCAGCAGCTCTTCCAAAACAGGGGACGAGACCCAGTACTTC; cdr3_aa: CASSSSKTGDETQYF
clone_size: NA; v_call: TRBV18; j_call: TRBJ2-7; d_call: NA; cdr3_nt: TGTGCCAGCTCAGAATATAGGGGATATACCTACGAGCAGTACTTC; cdr3_aa: CASSEYRGYTYEQYF
clone_size: few; v_call: TRBV6-8; j_call: TRBJ2-7; d_call: NA; cdr3_nt: TGTGCCAGCAGTTCCCGGCGCTACGAGCAGTACTTC; cdr3_aa: CASSSRRYEQYF
clone_size: NA; v_call: TRBV19; j_call: TRBJ1-6; d_call: TRBD1; cdr3_nt: TGTGCCAGTAGACAGACAGGGAAGAATTCACCCCTCCACTTT; cdr3_aa: CASRQTGKNSPLHF
clone_size: few; v_call: TRBV6-8; j_call: TRBJ2-1; d_call: TRBD2; cdr3_nt: TGTGCCATCAGGCCGCCTAGCGGGAGGGGCGTTAGTGAGCAGTTCTTC; cdr3_aa: CAIRPPSGRGVSEQFF
clone_size: few; v_call: TRBV9; j_call: TRBJ2-5; d_call: NA; cdr3_nt: TGTGCCAGCAGCGTAGGGTCCCTAGGGGCCCCAGAGACCCAGTACTTC; cdr3_aa: CASSVGSLGAPETQYF
clone_size: NA; v_call: TRBV19; j_call: TRBJ2-3; d_call: NA; cdr3_nt: TGTGCCAGTCGTTTGGTGGGCGGCACAGATACGCAGTATTTT; cdr3_aa: CASRLVGGTDTQYF
clone_size: medium-sized; v_call: TRBV11-3; j_call: TRBJ1-1; d_call: NA; cdr3_nt: TGTGCCAGCAGCCCGGCGGCTGTGAACACTGAAGCTTTCTTT; cdr3_aa: CASSPAAVNTEAFF
clone_size: NA; v_call: TRBV19; j_call: TRBJ1-2; d_call: NA; cdr3_nt: TGTGCCAGTAGTATAGGGGGGGCCTATGGCTACACCTTC; cdr3_aa: CASSIGGAYGYTF
clone_size: few; v_call: TRBV11-3; j_call: TRBJ1-6; d_call: NA; cdr3_nt: TGTGCCAGCAGCCCTAGGGCCGCGAATTCACCCCTCCACTTT; cdr3_aa: CASSPRAANSPLHF
clone_size: NA; v_call: TRBV9; j_call: TRBJ2-2; d_call: NA; cdr3_nt: TGTGCCAGCAGTGAACTCTCCGGGGAGCTGTTTTTT; cdr3_aa: CASSELSGELFF
clone_size: medium-sized; v_call: TRBV11-3; j_call: TRBJ2-3; d_call: TRBD1; cdr3_nt: TGTGCCAGCAGCCCGGGGACAGGGGAGAAGGAGAGCACAGATACGCAGTATTTT; cdr3_aa: CASSPGTGEKESTDTQYF
clone_size: few; v_call: TRBV19; j_call: TRBJ2-1; d_call: NA; cdr3_nt: TGTGCCAGTAGTAGCCGAAGAGCCTATAACAATGAGCAGTTCTTC; cdr3_aa: CASSSRRAYNNEQFF
clone_size: medium-sized; v_call: TRBV11-3; j_call: TRBJ2-5; d_call: TRBD1; cdr3_nt: TGTGCCAGCAGCCCCCGGACAGGGGACGCTCAAGAGACCCAGTACTTC; cdr3_aa: CASSPRTGDAQETQYF
clone_size: NA; v_call: TRBV18; j_call: TRBJ2-2; d_call: NA; cdr3_nt: TGTGCCAGCTCACCCGGGACGAACACCGGGGAGCTGTTTTTT; cdr3_aa: CASSPGTNTGELFF
clone_size: few; v_call: TRBV9; j_call: TRBJ1-1; d_call: TRBD1; cdr3_nt: TGTGCCAGCCGGGGGACAGAGAACACTGAAGCTTTCTTT; cdr3_aa: CASRGTENTEAFF
clone_size: medium-sized; v_call: TRBV6-1; j_call: TRBJ2-5; d_call: NA; cdr3_nt: TGTGCCATCAGTGAAGGACAGCCCTCGGGGGAGACCCAGTACTTC; cdr3_aa: CAISEGQPSGETQYF
clone_size: medium-sized; v_call: TRBV11-3; j_call: TRBJ2-6; d_call: NA; cdr3_nt: TGTGCCAGCAGCACCATGTTCGGAGGGCCTAGCTCTGGGGCCAACGTCCTGACTTTC; cdr3_aa: CASSTMFGGPSSGANVLTF
clone_size: NA; v_call: TRBV6-8; j_call: TRBJ1-4; d_call: NA; cdr3_nt: TGTGCCAGCAGGGGGATTTCGACTAATGAAAAACTGTTTTTT; cdr3_aa: CASRGISTNEKLFF
clone_size: NA; v_call: TRBV5-1; j_call: TRBJ1-5; d_call: NA; cdr3_nt: TGCGCCAGCAGCAAAAAACAGGATATTCGTTATAGCAATCAGCCCCAGCATTTT; cdr3_aa: CASSKKQDIRYSNQPQHF
clone_size: NA; v_call: TRBV9; j_call: TRBJ2-7; d_call: TRBD1; cdr3_nt: TGTGCCAGCACAACAGGGGGGTACGAGCAGTACTTC; cdr3_aa: CASTTGGYEQYF
clone_size: few; v_call: TRBV19; j_call: TRBJ2-3; d_call: TRBD2; cdr3_nt: TGTGCCAGTAGTATGGGACTAGCCATGGATACGCAGTATTTT; cdr3_aa: CASSMGLAMDTQYF
clone_size: few; v_call: TRBV6-8; j_call: TRBJ1-1; d_call: TRBD1; cdr3_nt: TGTGCCAGCAGTTTAGATGGACAGGGGAGGGCTGAAGCTTTCTTT; cdr3_aa: CASSLDGQGRAEAFF
clone_size: NA; v_call: TRBV28; j_call: TRBJ2-1; d_call: NA; cdr3_nt: TGTGCCAGCAGTTTCCTACTTGGGAATGAGCAGTTCTTC; cdr3_aa: CASSFLLGNEQFF
clone_size: many; v_call: TRBV11-3; j_call: TRBJ2-3; d_call: NA; cdr3_nt: TGTGCCAGCAGCTTGGGCAACTCGCGCACAGATACGCAGTATTTT; cdr3_aa: CASSLGNSRTDTQYF
clone_size: few; v_call: TRBV6-8; j_call: TRBJ2-5; d_call: TRBD2; cdr3_nt: TGTGCCATCTCCACCCCAGCGGGGGCGGAGACCCAGTACTTC; cdr3_aa: CAISTPAGAETQYF
clone_size: medium-sized; v_call: TRBV11-3; j_call: TRBJ2-3; d_call: NA; cdr3_nt: TGTGCCAGCAGCTCACGGCAGGAGAGCACAGATACGCAGTATTTT; cdr3_aa: CASSSRQESTDTQYF
clone_size: NA; v_call: TRBV29-1; j_call: TRBJ1-5; d_call: NA; cdr3_nt: TGCAGCGTTGGAGTTCCAGGCATTCAGCCCCAGCATTTT; cdr3_aa: CSVGVPGIQPQHF
clone_size: medium-sized; v_call: TRBV11-3; j_call: TRBJ1-5; d_call: NA; cdr3_nt: TGTGCCAGCAGCCCACGGGAGATGGGCAATCAGCCCCAGCATTTT; cdr3_aa: CASSPREMGNQPQHF
clone_size: medium-sized; v_call: TRBV11-3; j_call: TRBJ2-5; d_call: TRBD2; cdr3_nt: TGTGCCAGCAGCTTATATACTAGCGAGGTGACCCAGTACTTC; cdr3_aa: CASSLYTSEVTQYF
clone_size: NA; v_call: TRBV19; j_call: TRBJ2-7; d_call: TRBD1; cdr3_nt: TGTGCCAGTAGTCTCGACAGGGCGTACGAGCAGTACTTC; cdr3_aa: CASSLDRAYEQYF